This record concerns one TCR beta chain sequence. Ages ranged from about 18 to 89 years, with residence in fewer than 25 US areas. Categorization into cohorts depended on clinical history that participants reported. Generated by immunoSEQ multiplex PCR, the TCRdb table keeps only in-frame clones and is missing some. The sample lists some 530,000 clones, around nine tenths seen once, with around 8% in the top ten. This sample is drawn from a study of blood T cell repertoires in COVID-19. Study as a whole: PBMCs, B-cell-depleted T cells, or T cells were the source of the cDNA or gDNA that made up the material.

This TCR derives from a woman aged 55-69 years who had recovered from COVID-19. The sample taken for sequencing was PBMCs or T cells enriched from blood (not recorded which).

CDR3 coding DNA: TGTGCCAGCAGCATTGAGAGACAGCCGAATGACGCGAACACCGGGGAGCTGTTTTTT. Translation: CASSIERQPNDANTGELFF. J is TRBJ2-2 and V is TRBV21-1; TRBD1 is the table's D call and was not checked against the DNA. TRBV21-1 is given as a pseudogene. This CDR3 contains 19 residues.